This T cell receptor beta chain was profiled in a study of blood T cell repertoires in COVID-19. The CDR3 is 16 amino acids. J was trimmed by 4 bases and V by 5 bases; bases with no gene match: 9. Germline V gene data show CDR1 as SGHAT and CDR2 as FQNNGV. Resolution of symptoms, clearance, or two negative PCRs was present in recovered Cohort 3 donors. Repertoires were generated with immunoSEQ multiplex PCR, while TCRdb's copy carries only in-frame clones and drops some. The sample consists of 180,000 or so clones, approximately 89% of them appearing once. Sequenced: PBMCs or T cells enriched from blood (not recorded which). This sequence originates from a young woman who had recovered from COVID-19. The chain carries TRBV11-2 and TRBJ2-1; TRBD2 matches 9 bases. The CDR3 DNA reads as TGTGCCAGCAGCCCCGTGGCGGGAGGGCCTTACAATGAGCAGTTCTTC. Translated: CASSPVAGGPYNEQFF. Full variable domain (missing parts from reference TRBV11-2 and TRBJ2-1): EAGVAQSPRYKIIEKRQSVAFWCNPISGHATLYWYQQILGQGPKLLIQFQNNGVVDDSQLPKDRFSAERLKGVDSTLKIQPAKLEDSAVYLCASSPVAGGPYNEQFFGPGTRLTVL.